These 16 T cell receptor beta chains came from one sample sequenced in a study of T cells in Graves' hyperthyroidism and ophthalmopathy. The CDR3 regions of TCR beta were amplified from RNA transcripts. When the TCR CDR3 underwent first-round RT-PCR, the HTBI primer set was used. TCRdb re-called the multiplex PCR reads through MiXCR, storing one row per CDR3 protein. The table shows some 350,000 distinct CDR3 sequences, with roughly 13% occurring only once. The sample taken for sequencing was blood. The source of these receptors is a woman aged 40-49 years with Graves' ophthalmopathy.

This chain uses TRBV10-1 with TRBJ2-1; TRBD1 matches 11 bases. V trimming: 6 bases; J trimming: 6 bases; junction bases outside the gene matches: 7. Germline CDR1 reads WNHNN; CDR2 reads SYGVQD (reference sequence). CDR3 length equals 15 residues. CDR3 protein: CASSPGTGGVNEQFF. The CDR3, as DNA: TGCGCCAGCAGCCCCGGGACAGGGGGTGTCAATGAGCAGTTCTTC.

The V call is TRBV6-4, the J call TRBJ2-2; D remains ambiguous. The ends were cut back, 5 bases at V and 2 bases at J, with 9 bases in the middle. Germline values: CDR1 MRHNA, CDR2 SNTAGT. This CDR3 spans 14 amino acids. CDR3 sequence (DNA): TGTGCCAGCAGTTCACAGTTTAACACCGGGGAGCTGTTTTTT. It codes for CASSSQFNTGELFF.

This clonotype was seen only once. The V call is TRBV29-1, the J call TRBJ2-7, with 14 bases that match TRBD2. CDR1 is SQVTM, CDR2 ANQGSEA, per germline. The V gene end was trimmed by 5 bases and the J gene end by 7 bases; junction bases not matched to a gene: 4. CDR3 size: 13 residues. CDR3 amino acids: CSVKTSGRGEQYF. Written as DNA, the CDR3 is TGCAGCGTTAAGACTAGCGGGAGGGGGGAGCAGTACTTC.

This clonotype was observed many times. The chain employs TRBV12-3 or TRBV12-4 and TRBJ1-1; D is undetermined. V was trimmed by 6 bases and J by 1 base, leaving 9 bases between them. The CDR3 loop spans 13 amino acids. CDR3 bases: TGTGCCAGCAGCTTTACAGCGAACACTGAAGCTTTCTTT. Encoded protein: CASSFTANTEAFF.

There are many counts of this clonotype. The gene calls are TRBV7-8 and TRBJ2-1; D is uncertain. There are 14 residues in the CDR3. CDR1 and CDR2 from the germline V gene are SGHVS and FQNEAQ. V was clipped by 2 bases and J by 9 bases, with 14 bases between them. CDR3 in amino acids: CASSLRVVTTEQFF. CDR3 DNA: TGTGCCAGCAGCTTAAGGGTGGTAACTACTGAGCAGTTCTTC.

Many counts were recorded for this clonotype. The V and J genes are TRBV2 and TRBJ2-7; 9 nucleotides agree with TRBD1. Trimming took 7 bases from V and 2 from J; bases not matched to a gene: 12. The CDR3 is made up of 16 amino acids. CDR1 and CDR2 (germline): SNHLY, FYNNEI. This CDR3 is CASKDRGNSGAYEQYF. For the CDR3, the DNA is TGTGCCAGCAAGGACAGGGGAAATAGTGGGGCCTACGAGCAGTACTTC.

In this sample, this clonotype turned up many times. J is TRBJ2-6 and V is TRBV28; no definite D call. Between the trimmed V and J ends, which lost 5 bases and 0 bases, there was a span of 5 bases. The length of the CDR3 is 14 residues. Germline V lookup: CDR1 MDHEN, CDR2 SYDVKM. In DNA, the CDR3 is TGTGCCAGCAGTATCGCCTCTGGGGCCAACGTCCTGACTTTC. Translated, it gives CASSIASGANVLTF.

The rearrangement joins TRBV6-1 to TRBJ1-2; D not resolved. The CDR3 totals 20 residues. Trimming removed 1 base from V and 0 bases from J, with 24 bases in between. Germline V gives CDR1 MNHNS, CDR2 SASEGT. DNA for the CDR3: TGTGCCAGCAGTGAAGAAATGACAAGGAAAAGGATGGGAGCTAACTATGGCTACACCTTC. Amino acid sequence: CASSEEMTRKRMGANYGYTF.

This clonotype has at least ten counts. The chain links TRBV11-2 to TRBJ2-3; D gene uncertain. Trimming cost V 4 bases and J 6 bases, with 17 bases left between them. Germline loops: CDR1 SGHAT, CDR2 FQNNGV. The CDR3 is made up of 15 amino acids. CDR3 residues: CASSSKASPRDTQYF. For the CDR3, the DNA is TGTGCCAGCAGCTCCAAGGCCTCCCCGAGGGATACGCAGTATTTT. Variable domain in full (rest from reference TRBV11-2 and TRBJ2-3): EAGVAQSPRYKIIEKRQSVAFWCNPISGHATLYWYQQILGQGPKLLIQFQNNGVVDDSQLPKDRFSAERLKGVDSTLKIQPAKLEDSAVYLCASSSKASPRDTQYFGPGTRLTVL.

The chain joins TRBV7-2 to TRBJ2-5, with 7 bases fitting TRBD2. The V gene end was trimmed by 1 base and the J gene end by 5 bases; junction bases not matched to a gene: 7. Looked up from germline, CDR1 is SGHTA and CDR2 is FQGNSA. The length of the CDR3 is 15 residues. CDR3 residues: CASSLGREFGETQYF. DNA for the CDR3: TGTGCCAGCAGCTTAGGGCGGGAGTTCGGGGAGACCCAGTACTTC.

At least ten counts were recorded for this clonotype. V is TRBV2 and J is TRBJ1-2, with 7 bases matching TRBD1. The CDR3 is 13 residues long. Trimming removed 11 bases from V and 4 bases from J; junction bases left unmatched: 10. The germline gives CDR1 SNHLY, CDR2 FYNNEI. CDR3 amino acids: CAGQDRTTYGYTF. The CDR3 DNA follows: TGTGCCGGCCAGGACAGGACTACCTATGGCTACACCTTC.

Many counts were recorded for this clonotype. V usage is TRBV2 and J usage is TRBJ2-5; TRBD1 matches at 7 bases. The CDR3 loop spans 15 amino acids. In germline, CDR1 is SNHLY, CDR2 FYNNEI. With V trimmed by 6 bases and J by 4 bases, 11 bases remained unmatched. Written as DNA, the CDR3 is TGTGCCAGCAGCCGGGACAGTGCAAAGGGAGAGACCCAGTACTTC. Translating gives CASSRDSAKGETQYF.

The sample holds many counts of this clonotype. This chain connects TRBV28 to TRBJ2-7; TRBD1 might be the D (6 bases). The germline gives CDR1 MDHEN, CDR2 SYDVKM. This CDR3 region has 17 residues. V dropped 1 base and J dropped 0 bases, with 16 bases sitting between them. The CDR3 nucleotides are TGTGCCAGCAGTTTATTCGGTTCAGGGGTGAGCTCCTACGAGCAGTACTTC. Translated: CASSLFGSGVSSYEQYF.

The count of this clonotype is one. The chain has TRBV7-9 and TRBJ2-3; either TRBD1 or TRBD2 may fit D (5 bases each). V dropped 3 bases and J dropped 6 bases, with 16 bases sitting between them. Germline CDR1 reads SEHNR; CDR2 reads FQNEAQ (reference sequence). CDR3 length: 15 amino acids. The CDR3 sequence is CASSLGTQSQDTQYF. The CDR3 DNA sequence: TGTGCCAGCAGCTTGGGGACCCAAAGCCAGGATACGCAGTATTTT.

The chain has TRBV29-1 and TRBJ2-2; D may be TRBD2 (6 bases). The CDR3 has 16 residues. V lost 4 bases, J lost 6 bases, and 21 bases lay in between. CDR1 is SQVTM and CDR2 is ANQGSEA in the germline V gene. As DNA, the CDR3 is TGCAGCGTTGGAGGAGGGAGACTAGGAATTTCCGGGGAGCTGTTTTTT. Translation: CSVGGGRLGISGELFF.

The sample holds a few counts of this clonotype. V is TRBV4-1 and J is TRBJ2-7; D might be TRBD2 (5 bases). V lost 1 base and J 6 bases, leaving 19 bases between the germline ends. The CDR3 totals 16 residues. Germline lookup yields CDR1 MGHRA and CDR2 YSYEKL. For the CDR3, the DNA is TGCGCCAGCAGCCAAGTTGATATACTAGTCTATTCCGAGCAGTACTTC. It is translated as CASSQVDILVYSEQYF.